The 22 T cell receptor beta chains listed next were all sequenced from one sample in a study of T cell changes during pregnancy in multiple sclerosis. The table came from immunoSEQ multiplex PCR; TCRdb's copy has only in-frame clones and leaves some out. The repertoire holds tens of thousands of clones, with 91% as singletons. The source material was CD4+ T cells from peripheral blood mononuclear cells, sampled in the third trimester of pregnancy. The receptors shown here come from a female donor in good health, enrolled as a control in a pregnancy study.

The V gene is TRBV25-1, the J gene TRBJ2-2; TRBD2 matches 7 bases. Germline assignment: CDR1 MGHDK and CDR2 SYGVNS. This CDR3 is 17 amino acids long. J gave up 5 bases and V 6 bases, and 15 bases lay outside the gene matches. DNA for the CDR3: TGTGCCAGCAGGGGGCCGCGGAGCGGGATACGTACCGGGGAGCTGTTTTTT. Translated, it gives CASRGPRSGIRTGELFF.

The rearrangement links TRBV5-1 to TRBJ2-3; 7 bases match TRBD1. After removal of 0 bases from V and 4 bases from J, the junction contained 8 bases not matched to a gene. CDR1 and CDR2 from the germline V gene are SGHRS and YFSETQ. CDR3 length equals 16 residues. The CDR3 here is CASSLVVATGADTQYF. The CDR3 nucleotides are TGCGCCAGCAGCTTGGTGGTAGCTACAGGGGCAGATACGCAGTATTTT.

This clone showed up just a few times. The chain couples TRBV5-4 to TRBJ2-7; D might be TRBD1 (6 bases). The V end lost 4 bases, the J end lost 0 bases, and 17 bases lay between the germline ends. The CDR3 extends over 16 amino acids. CDR1 SGHNT and CDR2 YYREEE come from the germline V gene (reference sequence). CDR3 loop: CASSPQGGASSYEQYF. The CDR3, as DNA: TGTGCCAGCAGCCCCCAAGGGGGTGCCAGCTCCTACGAGCAGTACTTC.

V is TRBV9 and J is TRBJ1-3, with D perhaps matching TRBD1 (5 bases). Germline lookup yields CDR1 SGDLS and CDR2 YYNGEE. With 2 bases removed from V and 0 bases from J, the gap between germline ends came to 12 bases. CDR3 size: 16 residues. Here the CDR3 reads CASSVGTGTSGNTIYF. The CDR3 DNA is TGTGCCAGCAGCGTGGGAACAGGCACCTCTGGAAACACCATATATTTT.

The chain joins TRBV28 to TRBJ2-7; weak D call: TRBD1 (5 bases). This CDR3 comprises 14 residues. Deletions cut 3 bases from V and 0 bases from J, with 9 bases between. Germline CDR1 MDHEN, CDR2 SYDVKM. CDR3 bases: TGTGCCAGCAGTTTGGGCAGGGTCTCCTACGAGCAGTACTTC. Translated: CASSLGRVSYEQYF.

The rearrangement uses TRBV5-1 and TRBJ2-5; TRBD2 agrees at 9 bases. The J segment lost 4 bases and the V segment lost 2 bases, leaving 6 bases of the junction unmatched. This CDR3 comprises 15 residues. Per germline, CDR1 SGHRS and CDR2 YFSETQ. The CDR3 bases are TGCGCCAGCAGCTTCGGGGGTAGCGGGGGAGAGACCCAGTACTTC. Translation: CASSFGGSGGETQYF.

The chain combines TRBV15 with TRBJ1-6, with 7 bases matching TRBD1. This CDR3 has 16 residues. Germline lookup yields CDR1 LNHNV and CDR2 YYDKDF (reference sequence). The trim removed 0 bases at V and 6 bases at J, leaving 5 bases unmatched. CDR3 sequence: CATSRDRGTANSPLHF. Written as DNA, the CDR3 is TGTGCCACCAGCAGAGATCGTGGGACAGCTAATTCACCCCTCCACTTT.

The genes are TRBV6-1 and TRBJ1-6; D is uncertain. The CDR3 loop spans 14 amino acids. V shed 3 bases and J shed 10 bases, with 13 bases lying between them. The germline CDR1 and CDR2 sequences are MNHNS and SASEGT. In DNA form, the CDR3 reads TGTGCCAGCAGTGAGGCGGTCCCTGGGTCACCCCTCCACTTT. Translating gives CASSEAVPGSPLHF.

The rearrangement joins TRBV4-3 to TRBJ2-7; 7 bases match TRBD1. Germline V gives CDR1 LGHNA, CDR2 YSLEER. This CDR3 has 16 residues. J was trimmed by 1 base and V by 1 base; bases with no gene match: 7. The CDR3 nucleotides read TGCGCCAGCAGCCAAGCGGGACAGACAGGGTCCTACGAGCAGTACTTC. Amino acids: CASSQAGQTGSYEQYF.

The chain combines TRBV28 with TRBJ2-1; D is unresolved. From germline, CDR1 is MDHEN and CDR2 SYDVKM. Trimming removed 7 bases from V and 0 bases from J, with 13 bases in between. The CDR3 runs to 15 residues. CDR3 sequence reads: CASTRPTSSYNEQFF. As DNA, the CDR3 is TGTGCCAGCACGCGCCCGACAAGCTCCTACAATGAGCAGTTCTTC.

The V gene is TRBV4-2, the J gene TRBJ2-1, with 7 positions matching TRBD2. The trim removed 0 bases at V and 5 bases at J, leaving 4 bases unmatched. The CDR3 totals 15 residues. Germline loops: CDR1 LGHNA, CDR2 YNFKEQ. The CDR3 spells CASSQELLANNEQFF. The DNA of the CDR3 is TGTGCCAGCAGCCAAGAACTACTAGCGAACAATGAGCAGTTCTTC.

The CDR3 is CASSLVAGRSGANVLTF. CDR3 bases: TGCGCCAGCAGCTTGGTAGCGGGGCGCTCTGGGGCCAACGTCCTGACTTTC. The chain has TRBV5-1 and TRBJ2-6; 8 bases are shared with TRBD2. Germline lookup yields CDR1 SGHRS and CDR2 YFSETQ. The junction had 2 bases not matched to a gene; V was cut back by 0 bases and J by 0 bases. The length of the CDR3 is 17 residues.

The chain couples TRBV28 to TRBJ2-2; D unresolved. V lost 2 bases, J lost 11 bases, and 6 bases lay in between. The CDR3 consists of 11 residues. Germline V gives CDR1 MDHEN, CDR2 SYDVKM. This chain's CDR3 is CASSLASELFF. CDR3 in DNA: TGTGCCAGCAGTTTAGCCAGTGAGCTGTTTTTT.

The chain uses TRBV4-2 and TRBJ1-3; the D is unclear. The CDR3 extends over 13 amino acids. Trimming left V 0 bases short and J 6 bases short, with 6 bases between. Germline loops: CDR1 LGHNA, CDR2 YNFKEQ. The CDR3 coding sequence is TGTGCCAGCAGCCAAGAAAGAGCAAACACCATATATTTT. This sequence encodes CASSQERANTIYF.

In this sample, this clone turned up once. Mismatch with germline at one junction end may stem from a read error. The V and J genes are TRBV28 and TRBJ2-1; D unclear. The CDR3 length is 14 residues. Germline assignment: CDR1 MDHEN and CDR2 SYDVKM. The CDR3 DNA reads as TGTGCCAGCAGTTTGTCTCCACCCTATAATGAGCAGTTCTTC. Protein product: CASSLSPPYNEQFF. Variable domain in full (rest from reference TRBV28 and TRBJ2-1): DVKVTQSSRYLVKRTGEKVFLECVQDMDHENMFWYRQDPGLGLRLIYFSYDVKMKEKGDIPEGYSVSREKKERFSLILESASTNQTSMYLCASSLSPPYNEQFFGPGTRLTVL.

The rearrangement links TRBV5-6 to TRBJ2-5; D is unresolved. The V and J ends lost 2 bases and 1 base respectively, with 6 bases between them. Germline CDR1 reads SGHDT; CDR2 reads YYEEEE. This CDR3 spans 13 amino acids. CDR3 coding DNA: TGTGCCAGCAGCTTTTACAGCCAAGAGACCCAGTACTTC. Encoded protein: CASSFYSQETQYF.

CDR3 nucleotide sequence: TGTGCCAGCAGCCTGGGGGCCGGGAGCTCCTACGAGCAGTACTTC. This sequence encodes CASSLGAGSSYEQYF. The chain carries TRBV5-8 and TRBJ2-7; D tentatively fits TRBD1 or TRBD2 (6 bases each). CDR1 and CDR2 from the germline V gene are SGHTS and YDEGEE. V shed 4 bases and J shed 0 bases, with 14 bases lying between them. The CDR3 totals 15 residues.

The J gene is TRBJ1-2, the V gene TRBV6-4, with 7 bases that match TRBD1. Germline CDR1 is MRHNA and CDR2 is SNTAGT. The CDR3 has 13 residues. V shed 6 bases, J shed 4 bases, and the junction held 5 bases outside the gene matches. The CDR3 sequence: CASRGTDSYGYTF. CDR3 bases: TGTGCCAGCAGAGGGACAGACTCCTATGGCTACACCTTC.

The chain has TRBV2 and TRBJ2-5; 8 bases match TRBD2. Gene TRBJ2-7 matches the end of the DNA better, so the J call may be wrong. CDR1 and CDR2 (germline): SNHLY, FYNNEI. This CDR3 has 15 residues. CDR3 protein: CASKSGGGSSYEQYF. CDR3 in DNA: TGTGCCAGCAAGAGTGGCGGGGGGAGCTCCTACGAGCAGTACTTC.

The rearrangement uses TRBV7-3 and TRBJ2-7; TRBD2 aligns across 7 bases. Per the germline V gene, CDR1 is SGHTA and CDR2 is FQGTGA. The CDR3 length is 15 residues. Trimming removed 1 base from V and 0 bases from J; junction bases left unmatched: 3. CDR3 loop: CASSLNGGSSYEQYF. CDR3 DNA: TGTGCCAGCAGCTTAAACGGCGGGAGCTCCTACGAGCAGTACTTC.

The chain recombines TRBV7-9 with TRBJ2-1; 10 bases are shared with TRBD2. The CDR3 spans 15 residues. Looked up from germline, CDR1 is SEHNR and CDR2 is FQNEAQ (reference sequence). The ends lost 3 bases at V and 7 bases at J; junction bases unmatched: 6. CDR3 region: CASSLSGGAVNEQFF. DNA for the CDR3: TGTGCCAGCAGCTTGAGCGGGGGGGCCGTAAATGAGCAGTTCTTC.

The V gene is TRBV6-5, the J gene TRBJ2-3; 7 bases match TRBD1. The germline CDR1 and CDR2 sequences are MNHEY and SVGAGI. Unmatched junction bases numbered 7, after V lost 7 bases and J lost 3 bases. The CDR3 length is 14 residues. CDR3: CASTLQGSTDTQYF. The CDR3 DNA follows: TGTGCCAGCACTCTACAGGGGAGTACAGATACGCAGTATTTT.